Sequencing of this T cell receptor beta chain was carried out in a study of shared clonotypes between healthy human individuals. The wider study: The study used three CD4 naive, three CD4 memory, two CD8 naive and one CD8 memory plate per donor.

The length of the CDR3 is 16 residues. CDR1 is SGHAT and CDR2 is FQNNGV in the germline V gene. V shed 3 bases and J 1 base; nucleotides not matched to a gene: 5. About this clone: Its target is not known.

Researchers ran the assay at a deep level. Sorted-subset replicate PCRs used approximately 180 ng of genomic DNA. This amount corresponded to 30,000 to 35,000 T cell genomes. Method: immunoSEQ multiplex PCR; TCRdb's copy keeps in-frame clones and lacks some. The sample has about 710,000 clones; roughly 72% are singletons. General study results and limits: A handful of donors showed sharing of around 5.3% of naive CD4 clonotypes.

This receptor was taken from a woman in her thirties in good health. This chain links TRBV11-2 with TRBJ2-4; 8 bases align to TRBD2. Sample: memory CD4+ T cells sorted from blood. Subset denoted: CD45RA-negative fraction. The CDR3 loop is CASSFPGGAAKNIQYF. CDR3 DNA: TGTGCCAGCAGCTTCCCGGGGGGGGCGGCCAAAAACATTCAGTACTTC.